A single sample is the source of the 10 T cell receptor beta chains below, sequenced in a study of blood T cell repertoires in COVID-19. This table comes from immunoSEQ multiplex PCR, and its TCRdb copy is limited to in-frame clones, with some not included. The data show approximately 45,000 clones, 88% seen once. The sequenced material came from peripheral blood. The receptor source for this set is a human donor in a cohort sampled during active COVID-19.

This chain connects TRBV25-1 to TRBJ1-3; 7 bases align to TRBD1. This CDR3 has 15 amino acids. CDR1 MGHDK and CDR2 SYGVNS come from the germline V gene. J was trimmed by 4 bases and V by 6 bases; bases with no gene match: 9. In nucleotides, the CDR3 is TGTGCCAGCAGAGAGACAGGGAAGAGCGGAAACACCATATATTTT. This encodes CASRETGKSGNTIYF. The complete variable domain, with remaining parts taken from reference TRBV25-1 and TRBJ1-3, reads EADIYQTPRYLVIGTGKKITLECSQTMGHDKMYWYQQDPGMELHLIHYSYGVNSTEKGDLSSESTVSRIRTEHFPLTLESARPSHTSQYLCASRETGKSGNTIYFGEGSWLTVV.

The chain recombines TRBV30 with TRBJ2-6; D is undetermined. Per the germline V gene, CDR1 is GTSNPN and CDR2 is SVGIG (reference sequence). Trimming stripped 7 bases from V and 1 base from J, with 5 bases between. There are 12 residues in the CDR3. CDR3 in amino acids: CAYNSGANVLTF. The DNA of the CDR3 is TGTGCCTACAATTCTGGGGCCAACGTCCTGACTTTC.

The V and J genes are TRBV12-3 or TRBV12-4 and TRBJ1-1; weak D call: TRBD1 (5 bases). V lost 5 bases and J lost 5, with 9 bases in between. This CDR3 has 12 amino acids. The CDR3 loop reads CASSRGWTEAFF. The DNA for the CDR3 is TGTGCCAGCAGTCGGGGGTGGACTGAAGCTTTCTTT.

Notes on this clone: At one of its ends the junction is not consistent with the germline gene, which may arise from a read error. The V gene is TRBV7-3, the J gene TRBJ2-5; 10 bases match TRBD2. Per germline, CDR1 SGHTA and CDR2 FQGTGA. The CDR3 contains 13 residues. The CDR3 region is CANSWTSGETQYF. The CDR3 DNA sequence: TGTGCCAACAGCTGGACTAGCGGAGAGACCCAGTACTTC.

About this clone itself: This sample also contains other DNA sequences that code for the same CDR3. The rearrangement joins TRBV11-2 to TRBJ1-5; 7 positions match TRBD1. The V gene's germline CDR1 is SGHAT and CDR2 FQNNGV. This CDR3 is built from 14 residues. V shed 5 bases and J 4 bases; nucleotides not matched to a gene: 5. The CDR3 DNA follows: TGTGCCAGCAGCCCGGGGACAGCAAATCAGCCCCAGCATTTT. Protein: CASSPGTANQPQHF.

This clone was picked up a small number of times. V gene TRBV7-9 combines with J gene TRBJ1-5, with 10 bases that match TRBD1. This CDR3 has 16 residues. The V gene end was trimmed by 0 bases and the J gene end by 6 bases; junction bases not matched to a gene: 5. Germline values: CDR1 SEHNR, CDR2 FQNEAQ (reference sequence). For the CDR3, the DNA is TGTGCCAGCAGCTTAGCCGGACAGGGGGTTGGTCAGCCCCAGCATTTT. Amino acids: CASSLAGQGVGQPQHF.

J is TRBJ1-1 and V is TRBV7-2, with D perhaps TRBD1 (6 bases). V was pared by 6 bases and J by 5 bases, with 16 bases between. The CDR3 spans 14 residues. CDR1 and CDR2 (germline): SGHTA, FQGNSA. Here the CDR3 DNA reads TGTGCCAGCAGATCACAGGGAGGGGGGACTGAAGCTTTCTTT. The encoded protein is CASRSQGGGTEAFF.

The gene calls are TRBV9 and TRBJ2-3; TRBD2 aligns across 7 bases. V dropped 7 bases and J dropped 3; count of bases not matched to a gene: 11. The CDR3 sequence is 15 residues long. Per germline, CDR1 SGDLS and CDR2 YYNGEE. The CDR3 loop reads CASALGRGGTDTQYF. The DNA for the CDR3 is TGTGCCAGCGCCCTGGGGAGGGGAGGGACAGATACGCAGTATTTT.

The chain uses TRBV4-3 and TRBJ2-7; D remains unclear. Germline CDR1 reads LGHNA; CDR2 reads YSLEER. CDR3 size: 14 residues. V was cut by 0 bases and J by 8 bases, with 14 bases left in between. The CDR3 DNA reads TGCGCCAGCAGCCAAGATGTAACACCCAGGAAGCAGTACTTC. It is translated as CASSQDVTPRKQYF.

This chain uses TRBV19 with TRBJ2-7, with 13 bases aligning to TRBD2. CDR3 length: 15 residues. V trimming: 7 bases; J trimming: 3 bases; junction bases outside the gene matches: 6. From germline, CDR1 is LNHDA and CDR2 SQIVND (reference sequence). CDR3 region: CASTGTSGAYYEQYF. The CDR3, as DNA: TGTGCCAGTACGGGGACTAGCGGGGCCTACTACGAGCAGTACTTC.